Listed here are 18 T cell receptor beta chains from one sample, sequenced in a study of siplizumab effects on memory and regulatory T cells. Sequenced by immunoSEQ multiplex PCR; TCRdb stores in-frame clones only, minus some. The data show over 85,000 clones, about 93% seen once. Material: non-Treg CD4+ T cells sorted from blood. Source of these receptors: a human donor in good health.

The rearrangement joins TRBV2 to TRBJ2-5; the D is unclear. The length of the CDR3 is 13 residues. Germline V gene sequence: CDR1 SNHLY, CDR2 FYNNEI. With 8 bases removed from V and 2 bases from J, the gap between germline ends came to 12 bases. CDR3 nucleotides: TGTGCCAGCTGCCAGACGCAACAAGAGACCCAGTACTTC. Amino acid sequence: CASCQTQQETQYF.

This chain joins TRBV6-6 and TRBJ2-7, with D hard to call. The CDR3 is 16 amino acids. CDR1 and CDR2 from the germline V gene are MNHNY and SVGAGI (reference sequence). V was clipped by 1 base and J by 2 bases, with 15 bases between them. CDR3 DNA: TGTGCCAGCAGTTACTTGGGCGGCACCGCAACCTACGAGCAGTACTTC. Its translation: CASSYLGGTATYEQYF.

A few counts support this clone. The identical CDR3 is also encoded by other nucleotide sequences in the sample. This chain joins TRBV5-1 and TRBJ2-7; D gene unclear. The germline V gene has CDR1 SGHRS and CDR2 YFSETQ. This CDR3 contains 13 residues. Trimming removed 0 bases from V and 3 bases from J, with 7 bases in between. The CDR3 DNA reads as TGCGCCAGCAGCTTGGAAGGGCGCTACGAGCAGTACTTC. Its translation is CASSLEGRYEQYF.

This chain connects TRBV14 to TRBJ2-7, with 7 bases aligning to TRBD2. The CDR3 loop spans 16 amino acids. Per germline, CDR1 SGHDN and CDR2 FVKESK. J was trimmed by 2 bases and V by 4 bases; bases with no gene match: 11. The DNA of the CDR3 is TGTGCCAGCAGCCCTACCGGGACGGGGGGAACCTACGAGCAGTACTTC. The encoded protein is CASSPTGTGGTYEQYF.

The DNA for the CDR3 is TGCGCCAGCAGTCAGGGGAGGGGCCGTAGGGAGCCCCAGCATTTT. It codes for CASSQGRGRREPQHF. This chain links TRBV23-1 with TRBJ1-5; possibly TRBD1 for D (5 bases). TRBV23-1 is an ORF for which the function is uncertain. Trimming took 3 bases from V and 8 from J, leaving 17 bases between them. This CDR3 has 15 amino acids.

J is TRBJ1-1 and V is TRBV2; D is undetermined. The CDR3 has 13 residues. The germline gives CDR1 SNHLY, CDR2 FYNNEI. Trimming removed 11 bases at V and 6 bases at J, with 19 bases between. The DNA for the CDR3 is TGTGCCCGAAAGGAGACAATCCGACCTGAAGCTTTCTTT. Its protein product is CARKETIRPEAFF.

This chain uses TRBV6-5 with TRBJ2-1; weak D call: TRBD2 (6 bases). V dropped 3 bases and J dropped 0 bases, with 9 bases sitting between them. Per the germline V gene, CDR1 is MNHEY and CDR2 is SVGAGI. This CDR3 comprises 15 residues. The CDR3 DNA sequence: TGTGCCAGCAGTTATGCGGGGCCCTCCTACAATGAGCAGTTCTTC. Translation gives CASSYAGPSYNEQFF.

CDR3 nucleotides: TGTGCCAGCAGTTGGCAGGGGAACACTGAAGCTTTCTTT. Protein product: CASSWQGNTEAFF. The J gene is TRBJ1-1, the V gene TRBV2; perhaps TRBD1 as D (5 bases). V gave up 5 bases and J gave up 1 base, with 8 bases separating them. Germline V CDR1 and CDR2: SNHLY, FYNNEI. CDR3 length: 13 amino acids.

This rearrangement joins TRBV6-1 to TRBJ1-2; 8 bases fit TRBD1. Germline V CDR1 and CDR2: MNHNS, SASEGT. V lost 2 bases, J lost 8 bases, and 19 bases stayed unmatched. The CDR3 is 18 residues long. CDR3 nucleotide sequence: TGTGCCAGCAGTGAAAGTTCCGTTTGGCGGACAGGGCTGAGGGGCTACACCTTC. Protein sequence: CASSESSVWRTGLRGYTF.

V and J are TRBV19 and TRBJ2-4, with D perhaps TRBD2 (7 bases). This CDR3 contains 17 residues. Looked up from germline, CDR1 is LNHDA and CDR2 is SQIVND (reference sequence). V was trimmed by 3 bases and J by 8 bases, leaving 23 bases between them. Written as DNA, the CDR3 is TGTGCCAGTAGTATGGGAGGGCAGGGGAGTCCTAGGGACATTCAGTACTTC. It codes for CASSMGGQGSPRDIQYF.

A remark on this clone: The same CDR3 also results from other DNA sequences found in this sample. The V call is TRBV7-3, the J call TRBJ2-6; 8 positions agree with TRBD1. The CDR3 extends over 15 amino acids. Germline loops: CDR1 SGHTA, CDR2 FQGTGA. The ends lost 3 bases at V and 3 bases at J; junction bases unmatched: 1. CDR3 sequence reads: CASSLTGDGANVLTF. DNA of the CDR3: TGTGCCAGCAGCTTGACAGGGGATGGGGCCAACGTCCTGACTTTC.

The gene calls are TRBV5-1 and TRBJ1-2; TRBD1 is a possible D gene (6 bases). The V and J ends lost 0 bases and 4 bases respectively, with 10 bases between them. The germline V gene has CDR1 SGHRS and CDR2 YFSETQ. The CDR3 is 14 amino acids. For the CDR3, the DNA is TGCGCCAGCAGCTTGGAGGGCAGGGGCTATGGCTACACCTTC. This encodes CASSLEGRGYGYTF.

V usage is TRBV10-3 and J usage is TRBJ2-5, with TRBD2 matching 14 bases. Per germline, CDR1 ENHRY and CDR2 SYGVKD. The CDR3 contains 16 residues. The junction had 5 bases not matched to a gene; V was cut back by 4 bases and J by 4 bases. CDR3 nucleotide sequence: TGTGCCATCAGTGGAAGACTAGCGGGAGGGGTAGAGACCCAGTACTTC. This translates into CAISGRLAGGVETQYF.

This sequence joins TRBV5-1 and TRBJ2-3, with a possible D match to TRBD2 (5 bases). V was clipped by 0 bases and J by 6 bases, with 11 bases between them. There are 14 residues in the CDR3. Germline V CDR1 and CDR2: SGHRS, YFSETQ. The CDR3 spells CASSLAQTGDTQYF. The CDR3 nucleotides are TGCGCCAGCAGCTTGGCACAAACGGGGGATACGCAGTATTTT.

This clone was counted once. The chain is built from TRBV15 and TRBJ1-2, with D possibly TRBD1 on 5 matching bases. Germline lookup yields CDR1 LNHNV and CDR2 YYDKDF (reference sequence). Between the trimmed V and J ends, which lost 0 bases and 4 bases, there was a span of 9 bases. This CDR3 is built from 14 residues. CDR3 nucleotides: TGTGCCACCAGCAGAGATGTCGGGGGCTATGGCTACACCTTC. Amino acid sequence: CATSRDVGGYGYTF.

This rearrangement joins TRBV7-2 to TRBJ2-1; D uncertain. From germline, CDR1 is SGHTA and CDR2 FQGNSA. Trimming removed 3 bases at V and 7 bases at J, with 10 bases between. The CDR3 extends over 13 amino acids. The CDR3 coding sequence is TGTGCCAGCAGCTTTGGTTGGCGAAATGAGCAGTTCTTC. Translating it yields CASSFGWRNEQFF.

V usage is TRBV27 and J usage is TRBJ2-1, with D perhaps matching TRBD1 or TRBD2 (5 bases each). This CDR3 comprises 16 residues. Trimming shortened V by 4 bases and J by 0 bases, and 13 bases separated the two germline ends. Per germline, CDR1 MNHEY and CDR2 SMNVEV (reference sequence). The CDR3 nucleotides are TGTGCCAGCAGTTCATACGGGGCTAGCTCCTACAATGAGCAGTTCTTC. Encoded protein: CASSSYGASSYNEQFF.

The genes are TRBV27 and TRBJ2-7, with TRBD2 matching 12 bases. Germline V gene sequence: CDR1 MNHEY, CDR2 SMNVEV (reference sequence). The CDR3 runs to 18 residues. J lost 3 bases, V lost 3 bases, and 12 bases had no gene match. This CDR3 is CASSFVGTSGPRRYEQYF. The CDR3 DNA is TGTGCCAGCAGTTTCGTTGGGACTAGCGGGCCTCGACGCTACGAGCAGTACTTC.